One and the same sample provided the 31 T cell receptor beta chains below, sequenced in a study of technical replicates of blood from several donors. Only in-frame clones appear in the TCRdb table, and some are missing; sequencing was by immunoSEQ multiplex PCR. The sample yields more than 80,000 clones, around 95% seen once. What was sequenced was T cells isolated from PBMCs. Receptors originate from a human donor in good health.

The CDR3 is CASSILFVARDLEPQHF. The DNA for the CDR3 is TGTGCCAGTAGTATACTTTTCGTCGCGAGGGACTTGGAACCCCAGCATTTT. This chain links TRBV19 with TRBJ1-5, with D perhaps TRBD1 (5 bases). The germline gives CDR1 LNHDA, CDR2 SQIVND (reference sequence). The CDR3 length is 17 residues. V was shortened by 2 bases and J by 10 bases, with 24 bases between the two germline ends.

The chain recombines TRBV5-1 with TRBJ1-5, with TRBD1 matching 9 bases. Per the germline V gene, CDR1 is SGHRS and CDR2 is YFSETQ. This CDR3 has 15 amino acids. Trimming cost V 0 bases and J 7 bases; bases outside gene matches: 5. CDR3 region: CASSLGQGGMQPQHF. CDR3 nucleotides: TGCGCCAGCAGCTTGGGACAGGGGGGAATGCAGCCCCAGCATTTT.

The chain has TRBV29-1 and TRBJ2-1; 8 nucleotides align to TRBD2. The germline V gene encodes CDR1 SQVTM and CDR2 ANQGSEA. The CDR3 consists of 13 residues. V shed 2 bases and J 4 bases; nucleotides not matched to a gene: 1. CDR3 DNA sequence: TGCAGCGTTGAACAGCGGGAGTACAATGAGCAGTTCTTC. Its translation is CSVEQREYNEQFF.

This chain joins TRBV5-1 and TRBJ2-7; 8 nucleotides line up with TRBD1. The junction had 2 bases not matched to a gene; V was cut back by 0 bases and J by 3 bases. CDR1 is SGHRS, CDR2 YFSETQ, per germline. The CDR3 spans 14 residues. Here the CDR3 reads CASSLEGQVYEQYF. DNA of the CDR3: TGCGCCAGCAGCTTGGAGGGACAGGTCTACGAGCAGTACTTC. Full variable domain (remainder filled in from reference TRBV5-1 and TRBJ2-7): KAGVTQTPRYLIKTRGQQVTLSCSPISGHRSVSWYQQTPGQGLQFLFEYFSETQRNKGNFPGRFSGRQFSNSRSEMNVSTLELGDSALYLCASSLEGQVYEQYFGPGTRLTVT.

This chain links TRBV7-6 with TRBJ2-1, with 9 positions matching TRBD1. CDR3 length equals 17 residues. After removal of 2 bases from V and 6 bases from J, the junction contained 11 bases not matched to a gene. Germline V gene data show CDR1 as SGHVS and CDR2 as FNYEAQ. CDR3 sequence (DNA): TGTGCCAGCAGCTTACGGAACCGGGACAGGGTGCCCAATGAGCAGTTCTTC. Its translation: CASSLRNRDRVPNEQFF.

The rearrangement joins TRBV6-1 to TRBJ2-3, with 8 bases identical to TRBD1. CDR1 is MNHNS and CDR2 is SASEGT in the germline V gene. This CDR3 comprises 15 residues. V shed 4 bases and J 7 bases; nucleotides not matched to a gene: 10. The CDR3 is CASSALGQGANTQYF. DNA of the CDR3: TGTGCCAGCAGTGCTCTTGGACAGGGTGCAAATACGCAGTATTTT.

The table lists this clone with a count of one. The chain has TRBV6-1 and TRBJ1-2, with 11 bases fitting TRBD1. The ends lost 2 bases at V and 8 bases at J; junction bases unmatched: 7. This CDR3 has 15 amino acids. Looked up from germline, CDR1 is MNHNS and CDR2 is SASEGT. The CDR3 DNA reads TGTGCCAGCAGTGAAACGGACAGGGGGCGCGGGGGCTACACCTTC. As protein: CASSETDRGRGGYTF.

The chain carries TRBV25-1 and TRBJ2-3; D gene unclear. Germline values: CDR1 MGHDK, CDR2 SYGVNS. With 5 bases removed from V and 2 bases from J, the gap between germline ends came to 14 bases. This CDR3 spans 15 amino acids. CDR3 region: CASSQQFQPTDTQYF. For the CDR3, the DNA is TGTGCCAGCAGTCAACAGTTCCAACCCACAGATACGCAGTATTTT.

CDR3 amino acids: CASSEASFTGEFYEQYF. CDR3 DNA sequence: TGTGCCAGCAGTGAAGCGTCCTTTACAGGGGAATTCTACGAGCAGTACTTC. The V call is TRBV6-1, the J call TRBJ2-7; 7 bases agree with TRBD1. CDR3 size: 17 residues. Germline loops: CDR1 MNHNS, CDR2 SASEGT. With V trimmed by 0 bases and J by 3 bases, 11 bases remained unmatched.

V is TRBV18 and J is TRBJ2-1; 15 nucleotides align to TRBD2. The CDR3 runs to 15 residues. J gave up 7 bases and V 2 bases, and 0 bases lay outside the gene matches. Germline V CDR1 and CDR2: KGHSH, LQKENI. The CDR3 sequence is CASSPGTSGGNEQFF. CDR3 nucleotides: TGTGCCAGCTCACCAGGGACTAGCGGGGGGAATGAGCAGTTCTTC.

V and J are TRBV25-1 and TRBJ2-1; no firm D call. The CDR3 contains 14 residues. V lost 3 bases to trimming and J lost 4 bases, with 10 bases between them. In germline, CDR1 is MGHDK, CDR2 SYGVNS. CDR3: CASSDSTGYNEQFF. The CDR3 region has the DNA TGTGCCAGCAGTGATTCTACGGGTTACAATGAGCAGTTCTTC. Using reference TRBV25-1 and TRBJ2-1 for the parts outside the CDR3, the full variable domain is EADIYQTPRYLVIGTGKKITLECSQTMGHDKMYWYQQDPGMELHLIHYSYGVNSTEKGDLSSESTVSRIRTEHFPLTLESARPSHTSQYLCASSDSTGYNEQFFGPGTRLTVL.

This clone was seen once. The chain has TRBV30 and TRBJ1-4, with D uncertain. The V end lost 3 bases, the J end lost 11 bases, and 13 bases lay between the germline ends. The CDR3 length is 12 residues. Germline V gene data show CDR1 as GTSNPN and CDR2 as SVGIG (reference sequence). DNA of the CDR3: TGTGCCTGGAGGATCCCAGGCCAGAAACTGTTTTTT. It yields the protein CAWRIPGQKLFF. Full variable domain (remainder filled in from reference TRBV30 and TRBJ1-4): SQTIHQWPATLVQPVGSPLSLECTVEGTSNPNLYWYRQAAGRGLQLLFYSVGIGQISSEVPQNLSASRPQDRQFILSSKKLLLSDSGFYLCAWRIPGQKLFFGSGTQLSVL.

The gene calls are TRBV19 and TRBJ2-3; 9 nucleotides agree with TRBD2. The CDR3 loop spans 14 amino acids. With 8 bases clipped from V and 4 bases from J, the junction kept 7 bases outside the gene matches. Germline values: CDR1 LNHDA, CDR2 SQIVND (reference sequence). The CDR3 spells CASALAGTPDTQYF. Written as DNA, the CDR3 is TGTGCCAGTGCCCTAGCGGGAACCCCAGATACGCAGTATTTT.

V is TRBV7-3 and J is TRBJ2-5, with TRBD2 identical over 9 bases. The CDR3 loop spans 15 amino acids. Germline V gene lookup returns CDR1 SGHTA and CDR2 FQGTGA. The V segment lost 5 bases and the J segment 5 bases; nucleotides outside the gene matches: 9. This CDR3 reads CASSTQAGGLETQYF. In DNA, the CDR3 is TGTGCCAGCAGCACCCAAGCGGGGGGCCTGGAGACCCAGTACTTC.

The chain has TRBV6-6 and TRBJ1-1; weak D call: TRBD1 (6 bases). The CDR3 has 13 amino acids. Trimming took off 10 bases at V and 5 bases at J, with 17 bases between the two ends. Germline-derived CDR1 and CDR2 are MNHNY and SVGAGI (reference sequence). The CDR3 region has the DNA TGTGCCACCCAACGGGGGGCAGAGACTGAAGCTTTCTTT. This translates into CATQRGAETEAFF.

The rearrangement joins TRBV7-2 to TRBJ2-5; TRBD2 matches at 11 bases. CDR3 size: 15 residues. Trimming took 3 bases from V and 5 from J; bases not matched to a gene: 5. Germline V gene data show CDR1 as SGHTA and CDR2 as FQGNSA. The CDR3 loop is CASSLGTSGGETQYF. The CDR3 nucleotides are TGTGCCAGCAGCTTGGGGACTAGCGGAGGGGAGACCCAGTACTTC.

The V and J genes are TRBV5-1 and TRBJ2-7; 7 nucleotides align to TRBD1. This CDR3 comprises 13 residues. CDR1 SGHRS and CDR2 YFSETQ come from the germline V gene. V trimming: 4 bases; J trimming: 4 bases; junction bases outside the gene matches: 5. This chain's CDR3 is CASSRDRSYEQYF. CDR3 sequence (DNA): TGCGCCAGCAGCCGGGACAGATCATACGAGCAGTACTTC. The whole variable domain, remainder taken from reference TRBV5-1 and TRBJ2-7, is KAGVTQTPRYLIKTRGQQVTLSCSPISGHRSVSWYQQTPGQGLQFLFEYFSETQRNKGNFPGRFSGRQFSNSRSEMNVSTLELGDSALYLCASSRDRSYEQYFGPGTRLTVT.

The V call is TRBV12-5, the J call TRBJ2-7; the match to TRBD1 covers 7 bases. This CDR3 region has 13 residues. CDR1 and CDR2 (germline): LGHNT, FRNRAP. V trimming: 1 base; J trimming: 3 bases; junction bases outside the gene matches: 0. This CDR3 is CASGLDRGYEQYF. The CDR3 coding sequence is TGTGCTAGTGGTTTGGACAGGGGCTACGAGCAGTACTTC.

The chain combines TRBV5-1 with TRBJ2-3, with TRBD2 matching 10 bases. Germline CDR1 and CDR2: SGHRS and YFSETQ. The J segment lost 3 bases and the V segment lost 3 bases, leaving 7 bases of the junction unmatched. The CDR3 extends over 16 amino acids. CDR3 DNA: TGCGCCAGCAGCTCGGGACTAGCGTTCCGTACAGATACGCAGTATTTT. Residues: CASSSGLAFRTDTQYF.

V and J are TRBV2 and TRBJ1-5, with a weak D call TRBD1 (5 bases). V was shortened by 3 bases and J by 4 bases, with 10 bases between the two germline ends. This CDR3 is built from 14 residues. CDR1 and CDR2 (germline): SNHLY, FYNNEI. CDR3 coding DNA: TGTGCCAGCAGTGACGGGGGGGGTAATCAGCCCCAGCATTTT. This encodes CASSDGGGNQPQHF.

Worth noting for this clone: Other DNA sequences in this sample translate to the same CDR3. The chain combines TRBV7-9 with TRBJ1-4, with 7 bases matching TRBD1. There are 13 residues in the CDR3. With V trimmed by 2 bases and J by 9 bases, 3 bases remained unmatched. The germline V gene encodes CDR1 SEHNR and CDR2 FQNEAQ (reference sequence). CDR3 residues: CASSLTGVQKLFF. In DNA form, the CDR3 reads TGTGCCAGCAGCTTAACAGGGGTGCAAAAACTGTTTTTT.

This chain uses TRBV4-2 with TRBJ1-4; the D is unclear. V lost 1 base, J lost 5 bases, and 14 bases lay in between. Germline V lookup: CDR1 LGHNA, CDR2 YNFKEQ. The CDR3 is made up of 16 amino acids. The CDR3: CASSQGSLGPNEKLFF. The CDR3, as DNA: TGTGCCAGCAGCCAAGGGTCGCTCGGTCCCAATGAAAAACTGTTTTTT.

The rearrangement uses TRBV27 and TRBJ2-1, with 10 bases lining up with TRBD2. V lost 6 bases, J lost 0 bases, and 5 bases stayed unmatched. Germline CDR1 is MNHEY and CDR2 is SMNVEV (reference sequence). This CDR3 spans 16 amino acids. In nucleotides, the CDR3 is TGTGCCAGCAGCGGACTAGCGGTATACTCCTACAATGAGCAGTTCTTC. It specifies CASSGLAVYSYNEQFF.

This CDR3 is CSAPNRYEQYF. In nucleotides, the CDR3 is TGCAGTGCTCCTAATCGATACGAGCAGTACTTC. V gene TRBV20-1 combines with J gene TRBJ2-7; unclear D gene. The CDR3 is 11 residues long. Trimming took 5 bases from V and 4 from J, leaving 9 bases between them. The germline V gene encodes CDR1 DFQATT and CDR2 SNEGSKA (reference sequence).

The rearrangement joins TRBV2 to TRBJ1-5; possible D gene TRBD1, 5 bases. Trimming stripped 6 bases from V and 1 base from J, with 7 bases between. Germline assignment: CDR1 SNHLY and CDR2 FYNNEI. The CDR3 consists of 13 residues. The CDR3 nucleotides are TGTGCCAGCAGGCGGGACAGCAATCAGCCCCAGCATTTT. It encodes CASRRDSNQPQHF.

This rearrangement joins TRBV19 to TRBJ2-1; the match to TRBD2 covers 7 bases. The CDR3 length is 14 residues. CDR1 and CDR2 (germline): LNHDA, SQIVND (reference sequence). V lost 2 bases and J lost 3; bases outside the gene matches: 1. The CDR3 DNA reads TGTGCCAGTAGTATAACGGGGGGCTACAATGAGCAGTTCTTC. This translates into CASSITGGYNEQFF.

J is TRBJ2-7 and V is TRBV5-1, with TRBD1 matching over 9 bases. The CDR3 has 13 residues. The germline V gene has CDR1 SGHRS and CDR2 YFSETQ. V was pared by 4 bases and J by 5 bases, with 4 bases of the junction left unmatched. The CDR3 nucleotides read TGCGCCAGCAGCCAGGGACAGGGCAACGAGCAGTACTTC. Translation: CASSQGQGNEQYF. The complete variable domain, with remaining parts taken from reference TRBV5-1 and TRBJ2-7, reads KAGVTQTPRYLIKTRGQQVTLSCSPISGHRSVSWYQQTPGQGLQFLFEYFSETQRNKGNFPGRFSGRQFSNSRSEMNVSTLELGDSALYLCASSQGQGNEQYFGPGTRLTVT.

The rearrangement joins TRBV4-1 to TRBJ1-5, with TRBD1 as a possible D gene (6 bases). Trimming cost V 0 bases and J 3 bases, with 18 bases left between them. The CDR3 is 18 amino acids. CDR1 MGHRA and CDR2 YSYEKL come from the germline V gene. As DNA, the CDR3 is TGCGCCAGCAGCCAAGATGTTCTCCAGGGGAGAATCAATCAGCCCCAGCATTTT. This codes for CASSQDVLQGRINQPQHF.

V is TRBV5-1 and J is TRBJ2-2; D is perhaps TRBD1 (6 bases). The germline gives CDR1 SGHRS, CDR2 YFSETQ. V dropped 0 bases and J dropped 4 bases, with 13 bases sitting between them. The CDR3 extends over 16 amino acids. The CDR3 loop reads CASSLETGSTTGELFF. In DNA form, the CDR3 reads TGCGCCAGCAGCTTGGAGACAGGCTCTACCACCGGGGAGCTGTTTTTT.

The chain carries TRBV18 and TRBJ1-5, with TRBD1 matching over 9 bases. The CDR3 is 13 residues long. V lost 8 bases and J lost 7; bases outside the gene matches: 6. The germline V gene encodes CDR1 KGHSH and CDR2 LQKENI. The CDR3 region has the DNA TGTGCCAGCCAGGACAGGGGTGTACAGCCCCAGCATTTT. As protein: CASQDRGVQPQHF.

Of note for this clone: A junction end diverges from the germline sequence, so it may reflect a read error. V gene TRBV11-2 combines with J gene TRBJ2-7; tentatively, D is TRBD1 (6 bases). Germline CDR1 is SGHAT and CDR2 is FQNNGV. This CDR3 comprises 16 residues. The CDR3 loop reads CASRLGLQGRSYEQYF. The CDR3 nucleotides read TGTGCCAGCAGATTAGGCTTGCAGGGGCGGTCCTACGAGCAGTACTTC.